This T cell receptor beta chain stems from a study of blood T cells in healthy people across ages. Study results and caveats: Diversity was estimated from one million T cells, and these estimates were considered underestimates. When set beside aged donors, long-lived donors presented more naive CD4+ cells and higher diversity. The study could not conclusively compare naive and antigen-experienced cells, given its unsorted PBMCs.

Primers used in a second PCR of about 7 to 12 cycles were a sample-barcoded 5' primer and a J-beta primer mix. Via MiXCR, TCRdb re-called the 5' RACE reads, giving one row per CDR3 protein. The sample holds about 810,000 distinct CDR3 sequences, approximately 35% seen once. Germline V lookup: CDR1 GTSNPN, CDR2 SVGIG (reference sequence). Trimming took off 2 bases at V and 0 bases at J, with 10 bases between the two ends. The CDR3 runs 14 residues. This clonotype showed up just a few times. No antigen is known for it. The sequenced sample was blood. The chain joins TRBV30 to TRBJ1-1; D uncertain. This receptor was taken from a man between 18 and 35 years old in good health. For the CDR3, the DNA is TGTGCCTGGAGTATTGACGGTTTGAACACTGAAGCTTTCTTT. This sequence encodes CAWSIDGLNTEAFF. Using reference TRBV30 and TRBJ1-1 for the parts outside the CDR3, the full variable domain is SQTIHQWPATLVQPVGSPLSLECTVEGTSNPNLYWYRQAAGRGLQLLFYSVGIGQISSEVPQNLSASRPQDRQFILSSKKLLLSDSGFYLCAWSIDGLNTEAFFGQGTRLTVV.